This is a list of T cell receptor beta chains from one sample in a study of Graves' ophthalmopathy and Graves' hyperthyroidism. TCRdb re-called the multiplex PCR reads through MiXCR, storing one row per CDR3 protein. This table holds about 400,000 distinct CDR3 sequences, roughly 18% found once. Sequencing was performed on peripheral blood. The receptor source for this set is a woman between 18 and 29 years old with Graves' ophthalmopathy. Each CDR3 is given with its conserved first and last residue. Fields, in order: clone size, D gene, CDR3 length, J gene, V gene, CDR3 DNA, CDR3 protein. A D gene is named only where the DNA matches it firmly. Rows give clone size only sometimes, using once, few, many, or a class for an expanded clone.

clone_size: many
d_call: -
cdr3_length: 15
j_call: TRBJ2-7
v_call: TRBV18
cdr3_nt: TGTGCCAGCTCACCGGACGGAGGGCCCCGCTACGAGCAGTACTTC
cdr3_aa: CASSPDGGPRYEQYF

clone_size: many
d_call: -
cdr3_length: 14
j_call: TRBJ1-1
v_call: TRBV7-2
cdr3_nt: TGTGCCAGCAGCCGAGCAGGGGACACAACTGAAGCTTTCTTT
cdr3_aa: CASSRAGDTTEAFF

clone_size: few
d_call: -
cdr3_length: 15
j_call: TRBJ2-5
v_call: TRBV6-1
cdr3_nt: TGTGCCAGCAGTCCTGCCGAGCTCGAAGGGGAGGCCCAGTACTTC
cdr3_aa: CASSPAELEGEAQYF

clone_size: many
d_call: TRBD2
cdr3_length: 20
j_call: TRBJ2-5
v_call: TRBV28
cdr3_nt: TGTGCCAGCAGTACGTGGGAGCGGGACCGAACTCTAAGAGACCCGCTCTCCCAGTACTTC
cdr3_aa: CASSTWERDRTLRDPLSQYF

clone_size: many
d_call: -
cdr3_length: 17
j_call: TRBJ1-2
v_call: TRBV6-1
cdr3_nt: TGTGCCAGCAGTGAAGGTACCCCGGACACACTGAACTATGGCTACACCTTC
cdr3_aa: CASSEGTPDTLNYGYTF

clone_size: many
d_call: -
cdr3_length: 14
j_call: TRBJ2-4
v_call: TRBV12-3/TRBV12-4
cdr3_nt: TGTGCCAGCCGACGAGGGGGTGCCAAAAACATTCAGTACTTC
cdr3_aa: CASRRGGAKNIQYF

clone_size: many
d_call: -
cdr3_length: 14
j_call: TRBJ1-6
v_call: TRBV6-2/TRBV6-3
cdr3_nt: TGTGCCAGCAGTTACGTCCAGGGGCCGGAGCCCCTCCACTTT
cdr3_aa: CASSYVQGPEPLHF

clone_size: many
d_call: TRBD1
cdr3_length: 17
j_call: TRBJ2-2
v_call: TRBV4-2
cdr3_nt: TGTGCCAGCAGCCAATCACGGGACAGGGTGAACACCGGGGAGCTGTTTTTT
cdr3_aa: CASSQSRDRVNTGELFF

clone_size: many
d_call: TRBD1
cdr3_length: 15
j_call: TRBJ2-1
v_call: TRBV12-5
cdr3_nt: TGTGCTAGTGGGATGACAGGGAAAACCTACAATGAGCAGTTCTTC
cdr3_aa: CASGMTGKTYNEQFF

clone_size: many
d_call: TRBD1
cdr3_length: 17
j_call: TRBJ1-1
v_call: TRBV28
cdr3_nt: TGTGCCAGCAGTTTAAGGAGGACAGGGGCTCCGAACACTGAAGCTTTCTTT
cdr3_aa: CASSLRRTGAPNTEAFF

clone_size: many
d_call: -
cdr3_length: 14
j_call: TRBJ1-2
v_call: TRBV6-1
cdr3_nt: TGTGCCAGCAAAAGAAGACAGACGAACTATGGCTACACCTTC
cdr3_aa: CASKRRQTNYGYTF

clone_size: many
d_call: -
cdr3_length: 14
j_call: TRBJ1-1
v_call: TRBV30
cdr3_nt: TGTGCCTGGAGTTCACGGCCCCCGAACACTGAAGCTTTCTTT
cdr3_aa: CAWSSRPPNTEAFF

clone_size: many
d_call: -
cdr3_length: 14
j_call: TRBJ2-7
v_call: TRBV18
cdr3_nt: TGTGCCAGCTCACCAGTAGGACAGAGATACGAGCAGTACTTC
cdr3_aa: CASSPVGQRYEQYF

clone_size: many
d_call: TRBD2
cdr3_length: 12
j_call: TRBJ2-7
v_call: TRBV20-1
cdr3_nt: TGCAGTGCGGGGGACTACTCCTACGAGCAGTACTTC
cdr3_aa: CSAGDYSYEQYF

clone_size: many
d_call: TRBD1
cdr3_length: 15
j_call: TRBJ1-5
v_call: TRBV15
cdr3_nt: TGTGCCACCAGCAAGACAGGGTATTCCAATCAGCCCCAGCATTTT
cdr3_aa: CATSKTGYSNQPQHF

clone_size: many
d_call: TRBD1
cdr3_length: 14
j_call: TRBJ1-5
v_call: TRBV6-1
cdr3_nt: TGTGCCAGCAGGGGGACAGGGGCCAATCAGCCCCAGCATTTT
cdr3_aa: CASRGTGANQPQHF

clone_size: -
d_call: TRBD2
cdr3_length: 16
j_call: TRBJ2-2
v_call: TRBV6-2/TRBV6-3
cdr3_nt: TGTGCCAGCAGTTATCGGACTAGCGGGAGTTCGGGGGAGCTGTTTTTT
cdr3_aa: CASSYRTSGSSGELFF

clone_size: -
d_call: -
cdr3_length: 13
j_call: TRBJ2-7
v_call: TRBV12-3/TRBV12-4
cdr3_nt: TGTGCCAGCATGAGAAACAGGGAGGGCGAGCAGTACTTC
cdr3_aa: CASMRNREGEQYF

clone_size: many
d_call: -
cdr3_length: 12
j_call: TRBJ1-1
v_call: TRBV12-3/TRBV12-4
cdr3_nt: TGTGCCAGCAGTTTTGGCAGGTCTGAAGCTTTCTTT
cdr3_aa: CASSFGRSEAFF

clone_size: many
d_call: -
cdr3_length: 14
j_call: TRBJ2-5
v_call: TRBV15
cdr3_nt: TGTGCCACCAGCTCGATCGACGGTCAAGAGACCCAGTACTTC
cdr3_aa: CATSSIDGQETQYF

clone_size: -
d_call: -
cdr3_length: 13
j_call: TRBJ1-5
v_call: TRBV6-2/TRBV6-3
cdr3_nt: TGTGCCAGCAGTGCGACCGCAGGGGCCACACAGCATTTT
cdr3_aa: CASSATAGATQHF

clone_size: few
d_call: TRBD2
cdr3_length: 17
j_call: TRBJ2-2
v_call: TRBV28
cdr3_nt: TGTGCCAGCAGCCCCAGGACTAGCGGGAGATTAACCGGGGAGCTGTTTTTT
cdr3_aa: CASSPRTSGRLTGELFF